This T cell receptor beta chain was identified during a study of human T cells and chemical hapten exposure. Study conclusions and caveats: The presence of alopecia in the donors means their immune response may differ from healthy people's.

This CDR3 has 12 residues. V lost 9 bases and J 4 bases, leaving 12 bases between the germline ends. Germline-derived CDR1 and CDR2 are ENHRY and SYGVKD. Noted time point: patch test 3, about 24 weeks after DPC sensitization. Noted treatment: therapeutic diphenylcyclopropenone sensitization with weekly scalp DPC. The donor pool consisted of alopecia patients aged 18 to 70 years, considered suitable for DPC. Points on this clonotype: What it recognizes is unknown.

MiXCR was run by TCRdb on the RACE reads, yielding one entry per CDR3 protein. The table has about 190,000 distinct CDR3 sequences, roughly a quarter seen once; the top ten hold about 2.5%. The receptor comes from a woman aged 40-49 years with alopecia areata. Some clones in this sample may be carry-over from other donors' samples. The source was whole blood, collected in connection with sensitization to the hapten diphenylcyclopropenone (DPC). The gene calls are TRBV10-3 and TRBJ1-1; D gene uncertain. CDR3: CAIASRGTEAFF. The CDR3 DNA is TGTGCCATTGCATCAAGAGGCACTGAAGCTTTCTTT.